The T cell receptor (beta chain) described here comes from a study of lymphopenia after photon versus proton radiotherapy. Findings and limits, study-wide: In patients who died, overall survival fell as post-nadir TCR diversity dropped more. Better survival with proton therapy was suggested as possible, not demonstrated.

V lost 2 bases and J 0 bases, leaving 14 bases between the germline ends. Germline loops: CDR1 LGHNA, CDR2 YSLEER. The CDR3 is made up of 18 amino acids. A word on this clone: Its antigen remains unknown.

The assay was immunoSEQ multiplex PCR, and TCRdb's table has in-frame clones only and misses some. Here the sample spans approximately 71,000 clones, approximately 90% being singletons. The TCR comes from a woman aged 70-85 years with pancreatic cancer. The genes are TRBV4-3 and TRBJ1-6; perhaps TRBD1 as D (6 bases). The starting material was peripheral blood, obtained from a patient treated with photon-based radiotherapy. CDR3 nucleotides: TGCGCCAGCAGCCAAAGGACAGCCCTGAGCTCCTATAATTCACCCCTCCACTTT. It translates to CASSQRTALSSYNSPLHF.